This TCR beta chain was recovered during a study of T cell changes during pregnancy in multiple sclerosis. Method: immunoSEQ multiplex PCR; TCRdb's copy keeps in-frame clones and lacks some. The table has tens of thousands of clones, roughly 87% seen once. Germline values: CDR1 SEHNR, CDR2 FQNEAQ (reference sequence). The CDR3 is 17 amino acids. V shed 1 base and J 7 bases; nucleotides not matched to a gene: 15. This sequence originates from a female donor with multiple sclerosis, enrolled in a pregnancy study. The rearrangement uses TRBV7-9 and TRBJ2-7; 8 nucleotides line up with TRBD1. Sequenced here: CD8+ T cells from peripheral blood mononuclear cells, sampled before pregnancy. The CDR3 coding sequence is TGTGCCAGCAGCTTAGTGACACCAGGGCAGGGGGCTCGAGAGCAGTACTTC. This translates into CASSLVTPGQGAREQYF.